The present T cell receptor (beta chain) was sequenced within a study of OX40 agonist ivuxolimab in advanced cancers. Study-wide background: Dose-escalation patients' cancers were hepatocellular carcinoma, melanoma, renal cell or head and neck cancer. Notes on the study in general: At 0.1 to 3.0 mg/kg, clonal expansion of CD4+ and CD8+ blood T cells had occurred by week 6. Expanded clones tended on average to be more numerous among CD8+ T cells than CD4+.

CDR1 DFQATT and CDR2 SNEGSKA come from the germline V gene (reference sequence). The CDR3 has 9 residues. Deletions cut 8 bases from V and 4 bases from J, with 6 bases between. Note on this clone: Its antigen is undetermined.

Repertoires were generated with immunoSEQ multiplex PCR, while TCRdb's copy carries only in-frame clones and drops some. The data hold 98,000 or so clones, with approximately 90% observed a single time. This sample comprised CD4+ or CD8+ T cells sorted from blood, obtained in a trial of the OX40 agonist ivuxolimab. This chain uses TRBV20-1 with TRBJ2-7; no clear D gene. The TCR sequence derives from an adult with an advanced solid tumor such as melanoma, head and neck, liver or kidney cancer. This chain's CDR3 is CSTTYEQYF. CDR3 bases: TGCAGTACCACTTACGAGCAGTACTTC.